This TCR beta chain derives from a study of T cell responses to AZD1222 COVID-19 vaccine. Study as a whole: Doses given second, at about 4 or about 12 weeks, were pooled.

A word on this clone: Its antigen remains unidentified.

Study findings and constraints: Clonal diversity was possibly underestimated, and the donors were mostly white British, with more females. After two AZD1222 doses, spike-specific TCR breadth and depth rose versus day 0. Just five or six AZD1222 recipients were seropositive at baseline.

Clones were read by immunoSEQ multiplex PCR, and TCRdb kept only the in-frame ones, dropping some. This table holds about 180,000 clones, about 91% found once. Germline V gene sequence: CDR1 SGHDT, CDR2 YYEEEE. This CDR3 has 15 amino acids. V lost 3 bases to trimming and J lost 6 bases; unmatched junction nucleotides: 7. Specimen: peripheral blood, collected on day 0 of AZD1222 vaccination. The genes are TRBV5-6 and TRBJ2-2, with 8 bases aligning to TRBD1. The TCR sequence derives from an adult in good health. In DNA form, the CDR3 reads TGTGCCAGCAGCTCTCGGACAGGGCCCGCCGGGGAGCTGTTTTTT. Its translation: CASSSRTGPAGELFF.